Listed below are T cell receptor beta chains from one sample, sequenced in a study of shared clonotypes between healthy human individuals. Data came from immunoSEQ multiplex PCR; TCRdb stores just in-frame clones and leaves some out. The data show about 680,000 clones, with roughly 94% seen just once and about 24% held by the top ten. Sample: naive CD8+ T cells sorted from blood. Source of these receptors: a man between 25 and 39 years old in good health. Each CDR3 is given with its conserved first and last residue. Each record gives: D gene, V gene, clone size, J gene, CDR3 DNA, CDR3 protein. A D gene is named only where the DNA matches it firmly. Some rows mark clone size as missing; the rest say once, few, many or name a class of expanded clone.

.	TRBV6-1	.	TRBJ2-7	TGTGCCAGCCGGGACCTCTTTTACGAGCAGTACTTC	CASRDLFYEQYF
TRBD1	TRBV18	.	TRBJ2-3	TGTGCCAGCTCACCCGAGACAGGGTACACAGATACGCAGTATTTT	CASSPETGYTDTQYF
TRBD2	TRBV19	.	TRBJ2-1	TGTGCCAGTAGTATCGGGGGAGGGTGGTCGGAGCAGTTCTTC	CASSIGGGWSEQFF
.	TRBV11-2	.	TRBJ2-1	TGTGCCAGCAGCTTAGGCCAGCGGGCCCTCGGTCGCAATGAGCAGTTCTTC	CASSLGQRALGRNEQFF
.	TRBV14	.	TRBJ2-1	TGTGCCAGCAGCCAAGAACGAGTACCTAAGGGCCATGAGCAGTTCTTC	CASSQERVPKGHEQFF
.	TRBV28	.	TRBJ2-3	TGTGCCAGCAGTTTTAAGGGTGGACTTTCGGATACGCAGTATTTT	CASSFKGGLSDTQYF
TRBD1	TRBV27	.	TRBJ2-1	TGTGCCAGCAGTTCCTACAGGGGTCTCCCCTACAATGAGCAGTTCTTC	CASSSYRGLPYNEQFF
.	TRBV7-2	few	TRBJ1-5	TGTGCCAGCAGGTCAGGAGATAGCAATCAGCCCCAGCATTTT	CASRSGDSNQPQHF
TRBD1	TRBV4-1	.	TRBJ2-7	TGCGCCAGCAGCCCGGACAGGGTCTACGAGCAGTACTTC	CASSPDRVYEQYF
TRBD1	TRBV13	.	TRBJ1-4	TGTGCCAGCAGCCCGGGACAGCACTTTAAAGAACTGTTTTTT	CASSPGQHFKELFF
TRBD1	TRBV5-6	.	TRBJ2-2	TGTGCCAGCAGCTTGCCCGGGACAGGGACCGGGGAGCTGTTTTTT	CASSLPGTGTGELFF
TRBD1	TRBV7-9	.	TRBJ2-7	TGTGCCAGCACCCCAGGGACAGGGGATTACGAGCAGTACTTC	CASTPGTGDYEQYF
.	TRBV18	.	TRBJ2-7	TGTGCCAGCTCGCTAGACAGGACCTACGAGCAGTACTTC	CASSLDRTYEQYF
TRBD1	TRBV10-3	.	TRBJ2-7	TGTGCCATCATGTCCCCTGAGGGACAGGGGTTCAACGAGCAGTACTTC	CAIMSPEGQGFNEQYF
TRBD1	TRBV7-9	.	TRBJ2-7	TGTGCCAGCAGCTTACCGGGACAGGGCTACGAGCAGTACTTC	CASSLPGQGYEQYF
TRBD1	TRBV7-3	.	TRBJ2-7	TGTGCCAGCAGCTTAAGTAGCGGACAGGGGCAATACGAGCAGTACTTC	CASSLSSGQGQYEQYF
TRBD1	TRBV29-1	.	TRBJ1-2	TGCAGCGTAATCAATCGACAGGGGGCGTCGTATGGCTACACCTTC	CSVINRQGASYGYTF
.	TRBV6-1	.	TRBJ2-1	TGTGCCAGCAGTGAAACCGGGTATGAGCAGTTCTTC	CASSETGYEQFF
.	TRBV7-2	.	TRBJ2-7	TGTGCCAGCAGCTTACCCGCCACTAGGATCTCCTACGAGCAGTACTTC	CASSLPATRISYEQYF
TRBD2	TRBV27	.	TRBJ2-5	TGTGCCAGCAGCCCGGGACTAGCGGGAGGGGGATGGGAGACCCAGTACTTC	CASSPGLAGGGWETQYF
.	TRBV30	.	TRBJ1-2	TGTGCCTGGAGGAGGAGGCAAGATAACTATGGCTACACCTTC	CAWRRRQDNYGYTF
TRBD1	TRBV5-6	.	TRBJ2-7	TGTGCCAGCAGCCGGACAGGGCGCCACGAGCAGTACTTC	CASSRTGRHEQYF
.	TRBV9	.	TRBJ2-6	TGTGCCAGCAGTCCCACGGGCAGTAGTTCTGGGGCCAACGTCCTGACTTTC	CASSPTGSSSGANVLTF
.	TRBV5-6	.	TRBJ2-3	TGTGCCAGCAGCTTGGAATTGGGGACGGACACAGATACGCAGTATTTT	CASSLELGTDTDTQYF
.	TRBV13	.	TRBJ1-5	TGTGCCAGCAGCTTAGGGGGGCCCTGGGGCAATCAGCCCCAGCATTTT	CASSLGGPWGNQPQHF
TRBD1	TRBV5-1	.	TRBJ2-7	TGCGCCAGCAGCTTGGCCCAGACAGGGGGCGTCTACGAGCAGTACTTC	CASSLAQTGGVYEQYF
.	TRBV13	.	TRBJ1-1	TGTGCCAGCAGCTTCGCCACGAACACTGAAGCTTTCTTT	CASSFATNTEAFF
TRBD1	TRBV27	.	TRBJ2-7	TGTGCCAGCAGTCACATTCCGGGACAGGTTGACGAGCAGTACTTC	CASSHIPGQVDEQYF
TRBD2	TRBV19	once	TRBJ2-1	TGTGCCAGTAGTATAGAACTCCGACTAGCGGGTGGAGGCAATGAGCAGTTCTTC	CASSIELRLAGGGNEQFF